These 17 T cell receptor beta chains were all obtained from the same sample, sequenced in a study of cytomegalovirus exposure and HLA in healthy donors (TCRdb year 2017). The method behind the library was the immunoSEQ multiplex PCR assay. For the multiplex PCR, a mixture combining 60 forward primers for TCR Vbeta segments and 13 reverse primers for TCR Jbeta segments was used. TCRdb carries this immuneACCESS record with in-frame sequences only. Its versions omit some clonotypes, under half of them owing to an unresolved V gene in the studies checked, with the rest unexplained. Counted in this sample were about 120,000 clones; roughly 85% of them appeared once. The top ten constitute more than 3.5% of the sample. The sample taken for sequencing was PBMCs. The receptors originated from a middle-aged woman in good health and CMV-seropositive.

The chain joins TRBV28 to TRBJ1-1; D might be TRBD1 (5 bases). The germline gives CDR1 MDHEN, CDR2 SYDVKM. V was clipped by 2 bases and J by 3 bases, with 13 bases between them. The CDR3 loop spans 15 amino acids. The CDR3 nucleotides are TGTGCCAGCAGTTTACTAGGGGCTAAGGACACTGAAGCTTTCTTT. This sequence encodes CASSLLGAKDTEAFF.

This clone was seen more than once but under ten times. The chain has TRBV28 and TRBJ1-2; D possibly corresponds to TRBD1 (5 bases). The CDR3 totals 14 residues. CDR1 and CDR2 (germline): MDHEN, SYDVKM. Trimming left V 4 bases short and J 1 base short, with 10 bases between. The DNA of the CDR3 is TGTGCCAGCAGTTCAGGACACGATAACTATGGCTACACCTTC. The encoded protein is CASSSGHDNYGYTF.

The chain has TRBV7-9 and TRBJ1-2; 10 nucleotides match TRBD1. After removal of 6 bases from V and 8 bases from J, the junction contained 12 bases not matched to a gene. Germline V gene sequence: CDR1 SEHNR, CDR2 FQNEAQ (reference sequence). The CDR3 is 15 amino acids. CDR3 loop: CASSRNDGTGDGYTF. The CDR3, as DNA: TGTGCCAGCAGTAGGAACGACGGGACAGGGGACGGCTACACCTTC.

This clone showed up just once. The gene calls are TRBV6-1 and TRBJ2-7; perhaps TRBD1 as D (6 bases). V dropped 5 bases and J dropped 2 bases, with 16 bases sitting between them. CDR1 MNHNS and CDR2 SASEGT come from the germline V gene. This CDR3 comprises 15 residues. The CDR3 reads CASSPYQGSPYEQYF. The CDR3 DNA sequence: TGTGCCAGCAGTCCTTATCAGGGGTCACCCTACGAGCAGTACTTC.

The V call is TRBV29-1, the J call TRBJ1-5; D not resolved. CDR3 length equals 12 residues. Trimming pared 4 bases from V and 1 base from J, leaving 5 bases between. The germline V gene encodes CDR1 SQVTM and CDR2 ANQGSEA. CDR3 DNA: TGCAGCGTTGGCGGGAGCAATCAGCCCCAGCATTTT. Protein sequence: CSVGGSNQPQHF.

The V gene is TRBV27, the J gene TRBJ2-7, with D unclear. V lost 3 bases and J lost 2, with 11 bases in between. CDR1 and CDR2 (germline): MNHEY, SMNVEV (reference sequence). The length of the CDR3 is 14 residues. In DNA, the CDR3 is TGTGCCAGCAGTTTCTCCCCCCAGACCTACGAGCAGTACTTC. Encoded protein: CASSFSPQTYEQYF.

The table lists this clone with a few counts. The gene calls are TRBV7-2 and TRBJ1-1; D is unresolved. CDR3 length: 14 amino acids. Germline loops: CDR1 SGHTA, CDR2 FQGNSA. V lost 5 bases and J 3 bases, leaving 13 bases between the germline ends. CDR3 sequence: CASSLGPRDTEAFF. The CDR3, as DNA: TGTGCCAGCAGCCTAGGACCGAGGGACACTGAAGCTTTCTTT.

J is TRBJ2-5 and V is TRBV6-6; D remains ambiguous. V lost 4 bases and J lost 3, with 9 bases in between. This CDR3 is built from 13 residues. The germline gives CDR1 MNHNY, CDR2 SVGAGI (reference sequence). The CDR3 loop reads CASSLELEETQYF. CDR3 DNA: TGTGCCAGCAGTTTGGAGTTAGAAGAGACCCAGTACTTC.

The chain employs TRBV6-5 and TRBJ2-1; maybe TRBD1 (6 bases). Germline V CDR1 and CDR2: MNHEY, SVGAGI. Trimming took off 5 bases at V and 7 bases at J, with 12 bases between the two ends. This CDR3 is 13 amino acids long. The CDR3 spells CASSTTGWNEQFF. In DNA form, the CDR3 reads TGTGCCAGCAGTACAACAGGGTGGAATGAGCAGTTCTTC.

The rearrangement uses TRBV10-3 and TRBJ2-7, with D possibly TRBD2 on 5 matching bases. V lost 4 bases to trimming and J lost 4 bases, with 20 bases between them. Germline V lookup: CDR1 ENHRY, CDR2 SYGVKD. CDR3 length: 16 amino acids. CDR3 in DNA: TGTGCCATCAGTGGCGACCTGACACGGGGTACTTACGAGCAGTACTTC. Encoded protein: CAISGDLTRGTYEQYF.

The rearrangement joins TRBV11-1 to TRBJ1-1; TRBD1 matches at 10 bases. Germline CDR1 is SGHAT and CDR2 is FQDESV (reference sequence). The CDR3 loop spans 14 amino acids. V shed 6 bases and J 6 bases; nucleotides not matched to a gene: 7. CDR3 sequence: CASRGTGDISEAFF. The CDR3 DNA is TGTGCCAGCAGGGGGACAGGGGATATCTCTGAAGCTTTCTTT.

Written as DNA, the CDR3 is TGTGCCAGCAGCGTGGCAGGAGGACCCTACGAGCAGTACTTC. It yields the protein CASSVAGGPYEQYF. The genes are TRBV9 and TRBJ2-5; D is perhaps TRBD2 (5 bases). The DNA matches TRBJ2-7 better at its end, which makes the J call doubtful. The CDR3 is 14 residues long. Germline lookup yields CDR1 SGDLS and CDR2 YYNGEE.

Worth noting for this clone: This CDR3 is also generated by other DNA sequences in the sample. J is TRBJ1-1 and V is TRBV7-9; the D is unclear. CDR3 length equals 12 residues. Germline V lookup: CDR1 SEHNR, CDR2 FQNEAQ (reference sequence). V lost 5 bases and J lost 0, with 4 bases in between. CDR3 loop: CASSSVNTEAFF. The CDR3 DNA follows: TGTGCCAGCAGCAGCGTGAACACTGAAGCTTTCTTT.

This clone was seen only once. CDR3 in DNA: TGTGCCAGCAGCTTAGGCCTGACTAGCGGACAAGAGACCCAGTACTTC. Amino acids: CASSLGLTSGQETQYF. This chain uses TRBV7-9 with TRBJ2-5, with 9 bases identical to TRBD2. Germline trimming cut 1 base from V and 2 bases from J; bases unmatched to any gene: 5. Germline V gene data show CDR1 as SEHNR and CDR2 as FQNEAQ (reference sequence). This CDR3 region has 16 residues.

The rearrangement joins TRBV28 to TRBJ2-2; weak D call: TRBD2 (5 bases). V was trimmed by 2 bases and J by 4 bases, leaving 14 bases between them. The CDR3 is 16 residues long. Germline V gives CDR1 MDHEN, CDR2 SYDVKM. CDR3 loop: CASSLSGRATTGELFF. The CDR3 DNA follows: TGTGCCAGCAGTTTAAGCGGTAGGGCCACCACCGGGGAGCTGTTTTTT.

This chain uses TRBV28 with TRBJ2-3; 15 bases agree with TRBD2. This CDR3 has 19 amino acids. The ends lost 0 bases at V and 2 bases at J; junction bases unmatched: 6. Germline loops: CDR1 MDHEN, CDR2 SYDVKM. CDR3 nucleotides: TGTGCCAGCAGTTTATGGGGGGGACTAGCGGGAGGACACACAGATACGCAGTATTTT. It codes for CASSLWGGLAGGHTDTQYF.

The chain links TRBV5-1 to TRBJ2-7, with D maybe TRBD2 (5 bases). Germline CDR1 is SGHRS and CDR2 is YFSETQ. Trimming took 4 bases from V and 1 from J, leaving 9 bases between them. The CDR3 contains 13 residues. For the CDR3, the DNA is TGCGCCAGCAGCCAAACTAGTTCCTACGAGCAGTACTTC. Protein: CASSQTSSYEQYF. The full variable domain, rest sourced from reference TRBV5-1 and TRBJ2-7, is KAGVTQTPRYLIKTRGQQVTLSCSPISGHRSVSWYQQTPGQGLQFLFEYFSETQRNKGNFPGRFSGRQFSNSRSEMNVSTLELGDSALYLCASSQTSSYEQYFGPGTRLTVT.